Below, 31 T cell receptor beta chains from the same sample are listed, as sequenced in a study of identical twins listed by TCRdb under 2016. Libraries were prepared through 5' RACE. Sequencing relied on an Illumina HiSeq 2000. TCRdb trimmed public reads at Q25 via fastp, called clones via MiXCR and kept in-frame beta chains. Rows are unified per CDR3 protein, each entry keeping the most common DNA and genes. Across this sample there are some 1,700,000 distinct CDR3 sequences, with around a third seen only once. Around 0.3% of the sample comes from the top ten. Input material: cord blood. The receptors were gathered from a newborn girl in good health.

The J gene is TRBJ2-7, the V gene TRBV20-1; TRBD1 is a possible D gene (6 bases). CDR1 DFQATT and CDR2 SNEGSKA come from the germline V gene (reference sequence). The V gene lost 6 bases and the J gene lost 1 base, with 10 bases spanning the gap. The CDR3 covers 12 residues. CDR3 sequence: CSAAGVSYEQYF. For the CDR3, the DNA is TGCAGTGCCGCAGGGGTATCCTACGAGCAGTACTTC.

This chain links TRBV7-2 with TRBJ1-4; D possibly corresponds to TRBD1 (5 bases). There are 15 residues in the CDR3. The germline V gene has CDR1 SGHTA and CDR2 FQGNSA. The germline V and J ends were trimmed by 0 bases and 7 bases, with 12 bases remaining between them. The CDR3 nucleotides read TGTGCCAGCAGCTTAGCGGGGTGGGGCGGTGAAAAACTGTTTTTT. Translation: CASSLAGWGGEKLFF.

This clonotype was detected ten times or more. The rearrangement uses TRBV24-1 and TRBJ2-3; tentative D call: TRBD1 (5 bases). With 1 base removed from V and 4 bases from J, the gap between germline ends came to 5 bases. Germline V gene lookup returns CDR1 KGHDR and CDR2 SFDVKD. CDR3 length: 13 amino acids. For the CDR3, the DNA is TGTGCCACCAGTGATTTAGGGGCAGATACGCAGTATTTT. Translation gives CATSDLGADTQYF.

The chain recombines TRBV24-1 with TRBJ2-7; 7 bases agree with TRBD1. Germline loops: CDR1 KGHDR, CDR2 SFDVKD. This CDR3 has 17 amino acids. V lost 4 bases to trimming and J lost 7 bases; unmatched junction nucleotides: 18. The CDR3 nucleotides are TGTGCCACCAGTGACAGGGGGTCAAGATATTCCTACAATGAGCAGTACTTC. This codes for CATSDRGSRYSYNEQYF.

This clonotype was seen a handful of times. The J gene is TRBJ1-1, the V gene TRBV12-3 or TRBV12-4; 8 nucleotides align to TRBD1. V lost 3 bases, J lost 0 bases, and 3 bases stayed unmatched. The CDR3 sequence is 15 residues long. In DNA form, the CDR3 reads TGTGCCAGCAGTTTGACAGGGGCTGTGAACACTGAAGCTTTCTTT. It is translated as CASSLTGAVNTEAFF.

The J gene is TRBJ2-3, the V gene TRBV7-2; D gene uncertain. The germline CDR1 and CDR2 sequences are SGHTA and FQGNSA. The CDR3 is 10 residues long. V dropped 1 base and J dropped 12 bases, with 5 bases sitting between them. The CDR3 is CTSSLGEQYF. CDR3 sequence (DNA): TGTACCAGCAGCTTAGGAGAACAGTATTTT.

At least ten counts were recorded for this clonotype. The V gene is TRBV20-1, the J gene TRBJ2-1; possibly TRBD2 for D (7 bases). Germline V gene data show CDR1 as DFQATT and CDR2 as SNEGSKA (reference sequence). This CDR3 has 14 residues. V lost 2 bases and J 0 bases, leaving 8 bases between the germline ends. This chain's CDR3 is CSARRGASYNEQFF. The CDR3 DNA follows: TGCAGTGCTAGACGGGGGGCCTCCTACAATGAGCAGTTCTTC.

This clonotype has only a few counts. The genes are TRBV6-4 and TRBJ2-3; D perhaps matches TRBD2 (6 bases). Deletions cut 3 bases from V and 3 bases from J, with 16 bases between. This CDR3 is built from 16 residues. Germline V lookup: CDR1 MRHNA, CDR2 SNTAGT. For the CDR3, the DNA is TGTGCCAGCAGTGATCTAGCGTCTGAGGGGACAGATACGCAGTATTTT. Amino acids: CASSDLASEGTDTQYF.

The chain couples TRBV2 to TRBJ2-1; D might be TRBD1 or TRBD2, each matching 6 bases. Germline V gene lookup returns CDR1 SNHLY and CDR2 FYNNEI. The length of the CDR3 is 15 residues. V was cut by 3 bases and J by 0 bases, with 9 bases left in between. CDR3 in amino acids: CASSDEGGSYNEQFF. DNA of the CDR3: TGTGCCAGCAGTGACGAGGGGGGCTCCTACAATGAGCAGTTCTTC.

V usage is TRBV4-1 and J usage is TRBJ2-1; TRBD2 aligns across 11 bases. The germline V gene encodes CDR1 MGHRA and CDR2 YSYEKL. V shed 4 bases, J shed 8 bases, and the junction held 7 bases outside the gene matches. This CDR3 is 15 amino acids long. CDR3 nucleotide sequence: TGCGCCAGCAGCCCTACTAGCGGGAGCCCTTATGAGCAGTTCTTC. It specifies CASSPTSGSPYEQFF.

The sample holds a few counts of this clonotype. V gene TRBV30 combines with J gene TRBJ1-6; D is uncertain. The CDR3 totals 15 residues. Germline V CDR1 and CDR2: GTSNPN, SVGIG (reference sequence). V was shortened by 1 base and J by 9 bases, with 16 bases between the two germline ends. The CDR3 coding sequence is TGTGCCTGGAGTGGTCGAGTTGGATTGGGTTCACCCCTCCACTTT. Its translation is CAWSGRVGLGSPLHF.

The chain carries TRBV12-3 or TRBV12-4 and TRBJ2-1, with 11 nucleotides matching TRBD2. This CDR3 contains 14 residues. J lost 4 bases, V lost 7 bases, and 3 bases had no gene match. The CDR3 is CASIPSGGYNEQFF. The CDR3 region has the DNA TGTGCCAGCATCCCTAGCGGGGGGTACAATGAGCAGTTCTTC.

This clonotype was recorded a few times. Written as DNA, the CDR3 is TGTGCCAGCAGCTTACGGAGACAGGGGGGTGAAGCTTTCTTT. This encodes CASSLRRQGGEAFF. This sequence joins TRBV7-9 and TRBJ1-1; 9 nucleotides agree with TRBD1. In germline, CDR1 is SEHNR, CDR2 FQNEAQ (reference sequence). Trimming cost V 2 bases and J 7 bases; bases outside gene matches: 5. CDR3 length: 14 residues.

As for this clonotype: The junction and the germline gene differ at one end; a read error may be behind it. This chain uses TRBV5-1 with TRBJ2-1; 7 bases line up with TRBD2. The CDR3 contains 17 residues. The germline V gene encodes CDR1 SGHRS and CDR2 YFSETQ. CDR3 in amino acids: CAGSLGVTAGARDEQFF. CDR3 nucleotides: TGCGCCGGCAGCTTAGGAGTTACGGCGGGAGCACGCGATGAGCAGTTCTTC.

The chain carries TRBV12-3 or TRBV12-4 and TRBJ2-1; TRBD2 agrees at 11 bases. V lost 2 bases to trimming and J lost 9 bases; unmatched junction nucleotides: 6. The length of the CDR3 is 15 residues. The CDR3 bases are TGTGCCAGCAGTTTATCCCTAGCGGGGGGTGTTGAGCAGTTCTTC. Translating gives CASSLSLAGGVEQFF.

This CDR3 reads CASSRFRVSYNEQFF. CDR3 coding DNA: TGCGCCAGCAGCCGATTCAGGGTTTCCTACAATGAGCAGTTCTTC. The J gene is TRBJ2-1, the V gene TRBV4-1, with D perhaps TRBD1 (5 bases). This CDR3 is built from 15 residues. Germline CDR1 MGHRA, CDR2 YSYEKL. The ends were cut back, 4 bases at V and 1 base at J, with 11 bases in the middle.

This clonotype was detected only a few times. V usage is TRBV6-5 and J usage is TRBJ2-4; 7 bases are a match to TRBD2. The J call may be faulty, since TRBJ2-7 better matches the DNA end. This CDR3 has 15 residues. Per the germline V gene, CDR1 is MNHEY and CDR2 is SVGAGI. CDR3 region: CASSYSILGEGEQYF. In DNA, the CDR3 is TGTGCCAGCAGTTACTCGATATTAGGGGAGGGCGAGCAGTACTTC.

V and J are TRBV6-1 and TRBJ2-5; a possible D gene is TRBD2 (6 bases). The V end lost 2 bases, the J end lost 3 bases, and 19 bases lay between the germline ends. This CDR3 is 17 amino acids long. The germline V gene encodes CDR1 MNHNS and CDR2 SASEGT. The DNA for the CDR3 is TGTGCCAGCAGTGAAATACTAGCCAACCCCCTTAAAGAGACCCAGTACTTC. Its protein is CASSEILANPLKETQYF.

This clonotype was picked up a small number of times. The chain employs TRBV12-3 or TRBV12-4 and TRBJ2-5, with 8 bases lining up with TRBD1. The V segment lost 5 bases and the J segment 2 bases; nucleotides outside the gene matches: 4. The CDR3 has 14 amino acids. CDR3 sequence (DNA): TGTGCCAGCAGTACAGGGGGGCATCAAGAGACCCAGTACTTC. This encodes CASSTGGHQETQYF.

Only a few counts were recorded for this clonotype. The CDR3 protein is CSARGPTRTSGGNAASTDTQYF. In DNA form, the CDR3 reads TGCAGTGCTAGAGGCCCCACAAGGACTAGCGGGGGGAACGCCGCTAGCACAGATACGCAGTATTTT. The chain joins TRBV20-1 to TRBJ2-3, with 14 bases aligning to TRBD2. This CDR3 has 22 residues. Germline assignment: CDR1 DFQATT and CDR2 SNEGSKA (reference sequence). V lost 1 base and J lost 0; bases outside the gene matches: 18.

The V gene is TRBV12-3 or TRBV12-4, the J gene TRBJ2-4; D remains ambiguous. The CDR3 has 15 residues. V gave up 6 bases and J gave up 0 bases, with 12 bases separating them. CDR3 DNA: TGTGCCAGCAGCCCACCCGACTCAGCCAAAAACATTCAGTACTTC. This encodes CASSPPDSAKNIQYF.

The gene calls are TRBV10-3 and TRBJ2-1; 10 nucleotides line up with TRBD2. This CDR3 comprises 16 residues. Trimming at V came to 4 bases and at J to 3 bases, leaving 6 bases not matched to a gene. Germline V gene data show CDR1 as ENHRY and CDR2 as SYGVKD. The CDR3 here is CAISGIAGGVYNEQFF. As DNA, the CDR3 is TGTGCCATCAGTGGGATAGCGGGGGGTGTCTACAATGAGCAGTTCTTC.

For the CDR3, the DNA is TGTGCCAGCAGTTTACCCCCTCCCGGCGAGCAGTACTTC. Protein product: CASSLPPPGEQYF. V usage is TRBV28 and J usage is TRBJ2-7; no definite D call. This CDR3 spans 13 amino acids. Germline assignment: CDR1 MDHEN and CDR2 SYDVKM. V lost 2 bases and J lost 6, with 11 bases in between.

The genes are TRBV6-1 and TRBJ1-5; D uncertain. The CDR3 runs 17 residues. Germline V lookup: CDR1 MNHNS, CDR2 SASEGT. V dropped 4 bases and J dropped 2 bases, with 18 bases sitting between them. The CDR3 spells CASSGRLVRMGNQPQHF. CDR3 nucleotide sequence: TGTGCCAGCAGTGGCCGCCTCGTCCGGATGGGCAATCAGCCCCAGCATTTT.

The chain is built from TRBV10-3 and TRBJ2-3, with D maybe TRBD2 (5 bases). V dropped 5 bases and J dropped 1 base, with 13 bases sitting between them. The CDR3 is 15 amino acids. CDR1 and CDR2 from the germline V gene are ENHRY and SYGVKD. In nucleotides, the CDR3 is TGTGCCATCAGTCCCGGGCCCGGGGGCACAGATACGCAGTATTTT. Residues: CAISPGPGGTDTQYF.

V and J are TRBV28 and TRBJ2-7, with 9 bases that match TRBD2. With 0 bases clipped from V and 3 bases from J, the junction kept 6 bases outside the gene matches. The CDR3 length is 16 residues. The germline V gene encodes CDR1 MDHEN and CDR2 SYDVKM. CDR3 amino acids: CASSLWRRLAVYEQYF. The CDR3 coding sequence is TGTGCCAGCAGTTTATGGAGACGACTAGCGGTCTACGAGCAGTACTTC.

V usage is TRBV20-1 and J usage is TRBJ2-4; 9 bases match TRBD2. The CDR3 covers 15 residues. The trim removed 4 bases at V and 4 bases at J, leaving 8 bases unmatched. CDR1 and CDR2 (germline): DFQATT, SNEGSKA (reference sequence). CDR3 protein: CSAKDHAGGKNIQYF. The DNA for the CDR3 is TGCAGTGCTAAAGATCACGCGGGAGGGAAAAACATTCAGTACTTC.

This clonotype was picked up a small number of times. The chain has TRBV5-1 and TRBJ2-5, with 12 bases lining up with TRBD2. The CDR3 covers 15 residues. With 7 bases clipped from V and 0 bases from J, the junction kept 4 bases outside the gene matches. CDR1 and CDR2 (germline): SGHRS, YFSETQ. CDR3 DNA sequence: TGCGCCAGCGTAACTAGCGGGGGGAACCAAGAGACCCAGTACTTC. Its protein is CASVTSGGNQETQYF.

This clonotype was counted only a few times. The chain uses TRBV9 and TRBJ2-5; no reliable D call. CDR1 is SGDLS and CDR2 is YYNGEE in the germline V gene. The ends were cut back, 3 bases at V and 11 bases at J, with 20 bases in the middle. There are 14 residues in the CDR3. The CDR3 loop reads CASSDPPRSGEQYF. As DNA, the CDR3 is TGTGCCAGCAGCGATCCCCCCCGGTCTGGTGAGCAGTACTTC.

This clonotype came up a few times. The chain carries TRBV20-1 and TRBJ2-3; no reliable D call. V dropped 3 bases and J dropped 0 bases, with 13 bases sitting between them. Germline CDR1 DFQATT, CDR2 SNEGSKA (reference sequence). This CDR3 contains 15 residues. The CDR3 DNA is TGCAGTGCTAGTCAGGAGCCCACTAGCACAGATACGCAGTATTTT. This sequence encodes CSASQEPTSTDTQYF.

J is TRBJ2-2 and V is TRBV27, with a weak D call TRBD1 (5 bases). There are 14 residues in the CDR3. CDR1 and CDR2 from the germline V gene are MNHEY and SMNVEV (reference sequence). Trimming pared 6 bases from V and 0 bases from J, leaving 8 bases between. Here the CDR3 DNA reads TGTGCCAGCAGATGGACAACGAACACCGGGGAGCTGTTTTTT. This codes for CASRWTTNTGELFF.